This TCR beta chain was sequenced during a study of CD8 T cells in Susac syndrome (dated by TCRdb to between 2018 and 2020). Study-wide context: Among the sequenced Susac syndrome patients, six had clinically active disease and eight or nine were in clinical remission. At blood withdrawal, Susac syndrome patients were therapy-naive, treated with corticosteroids (with IVIg additionally given to some), or treated with IVIg alone. Repertoire sequencing was used to test whether CD8+ T cell activation and differentiation in Susac syndrome was antigen driven.

In regard to this clonotype: The antigen it binds to is not known. Base qualities were left out, and no much larger clone turns up one base away.

RNA was extracted using the RNeasy kit, and roughly 0.5 to 1 ug of the RNA was reverse transcribed with random hexamers. The immunoSEQ multiplex PCR assay, which covers 54 Vbeta and 13 Jbeta segments, was used to amplify TCR beta CDR3 regions. To correct PCR amplification bias, a synthetic template baseline was used for both primer optimization and computational correction. The paper's data handling went like this. Reads were annotated to V, D and J genes according to IMGT and were analyzed with immunoSEQ Analyzer, with only productive sequences retained. Clonality was calculated as one minus the Shannon entropy normalized by log2 of the number of productive unique sequences. Public and private clones were assessed among the 100 most prevalent clones of each patient and control. Clones were defined as Susac-specific when absent from the healthy and MS cohorts, from about a thousand published viral clones and from other ImmuneACCESS disease sequences. The raw public reads went through TCRdb reprocessing: fastp at Q25, MiXCR clone calling, in-frame beta chains kept. Every entry covers one CDR3 protein and lists the most common genes and DNA from its rows. The V and J calls follow TCRdb's processing rather than the paper's. The sample table holds roughly 190,000 distinct CDR3 sequences, of which roughly 95% were seen once. The ten largest clones capture roughly 0.098% of the sample.

Peripheral blood CD8+ and CD4+ T cells from healthy donors, Susac syndrome patients and multiple sclerosis patients were profiled by high-throughput TCR beta sequencing. The Susac syndrome patients fulfilled recently defined diagnostic criteria for definite or probable disease. CD8+ TEMRA cells were enriched by FACS, while bulk CD8+ and CD4+ T cells were purified by magnetic negative isolation. Blood was drawn into EDTA tubes, processed within 24 hours, and PBMCs were isolated by density gradient centrifugation. PBMCs intended for TCR sequencing were cryopreserved in liquid nitrogen and thawed later in a water bath at 37 degrees C. Purity of sorted or isolated CD4+, CD8+ and CD8+ TEMRA cells was at least 90%. What the research found in general, with its limitations: The study acknowledged that relatively few individuals were included in the TCR sequencing and HLA analysis. In the CD4+ T cell repertoire of Susac syndrome patients, clonal expansion was not detected.

The germline V gene supplies CDR1 SGHDT and CDR2 YYEEEE. CDR3 length: 15 amino acids, cysteine to phenylalanine. Only the CDR3 DNA stays, 45 bases, in frame from base 1. V is pruned by 4 bases and J by 9 bases, leaving 9 bases of the junction without a gene match. Sequenced sample: CD4+ T cells from PBMCs. This receptor was taken from a human donor with Susac syndrome. Rearrangement joined TRBV5-6 to TRBJ1-6, with 8 central nucleotides matching TRBD1. Here is the DNA: TGTGCCAGCAGCCCAGGACAGGGCCGAGGTTCACCCCTCCACTTT. Translated, this gives CASSPGQGRGSPLHF.